This T cell receptor (beta chain) was identified during a study of blood T cell repertoires in COVID-19. Trimming shortened V by 4 bases and J by 6 bases, and 15 bases separated the two germline ends. CDR3 size: 13 residues. CDR1 is SQVTM and CDR2 is ANQGSEA in the germline V gene. Here immunoSEQ multiplex PCR was the method, and the copy in TCRdb shows in-frame clones only, minus some. The sample shows 250,000 to 350,000 clones, more than 80% of them seen only once. The sequence was collected from a woman aged 30 to 39 with active or convalescent COVID-19. The chain is built from TRBV29-1 and TRBJ1-1; possible D gene TRBD1, 5 bases. The source material was peripheral blood. Written as DNA, the CDR3 is TGCAGCGTTGGCGGGGGGGATCGGGCTGAAGCTTTCTTT. Translation: CSVGGGDRAEAFF.